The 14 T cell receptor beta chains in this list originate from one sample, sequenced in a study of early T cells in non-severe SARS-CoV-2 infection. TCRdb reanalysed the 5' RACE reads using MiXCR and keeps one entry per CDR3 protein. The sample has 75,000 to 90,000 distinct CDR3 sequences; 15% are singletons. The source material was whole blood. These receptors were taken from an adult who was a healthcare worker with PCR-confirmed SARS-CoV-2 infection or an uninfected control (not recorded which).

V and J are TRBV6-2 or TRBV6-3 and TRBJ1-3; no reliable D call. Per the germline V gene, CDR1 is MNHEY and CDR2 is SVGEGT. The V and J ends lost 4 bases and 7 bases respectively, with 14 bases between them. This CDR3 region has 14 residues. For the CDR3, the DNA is TGTGCCAGCAGTTCCCAGGCTCGTCTGAACACCATATATTTT. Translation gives CASSSQARLNTIYF.

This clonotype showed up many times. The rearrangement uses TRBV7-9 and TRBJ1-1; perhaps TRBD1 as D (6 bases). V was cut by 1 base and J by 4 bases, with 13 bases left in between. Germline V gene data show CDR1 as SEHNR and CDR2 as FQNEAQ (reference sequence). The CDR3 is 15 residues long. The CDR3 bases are TGTGCCAGCAGCTTAGGCCACAGAGGGGGCACTGAAGCTTTCTTT. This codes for CASSLGHRGGTEAFF.

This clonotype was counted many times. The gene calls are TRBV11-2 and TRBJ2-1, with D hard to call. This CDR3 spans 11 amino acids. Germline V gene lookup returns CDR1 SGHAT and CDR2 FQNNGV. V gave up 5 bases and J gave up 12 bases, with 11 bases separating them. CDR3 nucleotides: TGTGCCAGCAGCCCAGGATTGGGGCAGTTCTTC. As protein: CASSPGLGQFF.

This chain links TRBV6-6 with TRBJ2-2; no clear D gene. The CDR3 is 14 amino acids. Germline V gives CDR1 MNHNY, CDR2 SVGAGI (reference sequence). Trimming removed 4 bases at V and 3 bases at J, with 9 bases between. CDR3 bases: TGTGCCAGCAGTTTTTACAGCTACACCGGGGAGCTGTTTTTT. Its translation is CASSFYSYTGELFF.

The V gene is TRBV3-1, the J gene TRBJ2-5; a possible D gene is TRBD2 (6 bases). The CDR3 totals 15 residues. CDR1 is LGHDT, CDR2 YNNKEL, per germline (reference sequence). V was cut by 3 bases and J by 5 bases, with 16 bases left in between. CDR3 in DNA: TGTGCCAGCAGCCACGTTTCGTCTCGGGGGGAGACCCAGTACTTC. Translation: CASSHVSSRGETQYF.

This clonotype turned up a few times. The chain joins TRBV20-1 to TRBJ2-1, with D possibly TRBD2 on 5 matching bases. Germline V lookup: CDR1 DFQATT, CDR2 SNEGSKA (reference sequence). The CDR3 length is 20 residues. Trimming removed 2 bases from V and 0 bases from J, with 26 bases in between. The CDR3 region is CSARPLLESLGVNSYNEQFF. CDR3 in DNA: TGCAGTGCTAGACCGTTACTAGAGTCGCTGGGCGTAAACTCCTACAATGAGCAGTTCTTC.

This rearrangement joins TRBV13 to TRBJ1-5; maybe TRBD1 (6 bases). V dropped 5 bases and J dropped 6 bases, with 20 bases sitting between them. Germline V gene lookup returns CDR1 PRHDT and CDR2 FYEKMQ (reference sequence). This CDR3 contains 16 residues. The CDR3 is CASSPVGHQGGQPQHF. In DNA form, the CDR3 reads TGTGCCAGCAGCCCCGTGGGACACCAAGGGGGTCAGCCCCAGCATTTT.

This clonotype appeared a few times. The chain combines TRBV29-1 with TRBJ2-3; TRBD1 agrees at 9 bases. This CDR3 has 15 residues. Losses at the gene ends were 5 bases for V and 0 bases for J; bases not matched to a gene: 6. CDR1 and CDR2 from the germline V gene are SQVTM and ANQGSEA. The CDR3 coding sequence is TGCAGCGTTAGGGGTGGACAGGGGAGCACAGATACGCAGTATTTT. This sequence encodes CSVRGGQGSTDTQYF.

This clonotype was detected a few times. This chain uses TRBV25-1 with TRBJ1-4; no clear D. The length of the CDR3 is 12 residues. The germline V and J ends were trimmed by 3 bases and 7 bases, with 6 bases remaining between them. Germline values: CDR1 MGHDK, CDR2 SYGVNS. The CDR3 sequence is CASSDLGEKLFF. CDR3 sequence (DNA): TGTGCCAGCAGTGACTTGGGTGAAAAACTGTTTTTT.

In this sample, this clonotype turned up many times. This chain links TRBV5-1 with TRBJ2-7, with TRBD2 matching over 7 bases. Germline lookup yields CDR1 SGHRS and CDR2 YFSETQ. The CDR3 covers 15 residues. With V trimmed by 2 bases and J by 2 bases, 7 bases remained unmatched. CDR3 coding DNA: TGCGCCAGCAGCTTAGGCGGGAGTAGGACCTACGAGCAGTACTTC. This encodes CASSLGGSRTYEQYF.

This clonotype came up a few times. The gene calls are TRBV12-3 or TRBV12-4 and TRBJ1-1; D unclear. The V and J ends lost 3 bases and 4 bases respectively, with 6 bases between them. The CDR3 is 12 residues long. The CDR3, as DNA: TGTGCCAGCAGTTTGGGGTTCACTGAAGCTTTCTTT. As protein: CASSLGFTEAFF.

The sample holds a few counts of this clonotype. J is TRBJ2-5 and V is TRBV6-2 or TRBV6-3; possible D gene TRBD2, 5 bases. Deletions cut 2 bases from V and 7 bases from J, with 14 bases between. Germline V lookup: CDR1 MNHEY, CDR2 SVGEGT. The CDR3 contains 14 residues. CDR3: CASSYRLLARTQYF. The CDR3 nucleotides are TGTGCCAGCAGTTACCGTTTGTTAGCGAGGACCCAGTACTTC.

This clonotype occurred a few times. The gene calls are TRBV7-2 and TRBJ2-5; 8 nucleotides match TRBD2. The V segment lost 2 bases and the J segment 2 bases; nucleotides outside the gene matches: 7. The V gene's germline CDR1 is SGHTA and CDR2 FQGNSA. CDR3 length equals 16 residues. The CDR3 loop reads CASSLTGLAVQETQYF. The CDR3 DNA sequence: TGTGCCAGCAGCTTAACCGGACTAGCTGTGCAAGAGACCCAGTACTTC. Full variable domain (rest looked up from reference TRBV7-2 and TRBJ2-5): GAGVSQSPSNKVTEKGKDVELRCDPISGHTALYWYRQSLGQGLEFLIYFQGNSAPDKSGLPSDRFSAERTGGSVSTLTIQRTQQEDSAVYLCASSLTGLAVQETQYFGPGTRLLVL.

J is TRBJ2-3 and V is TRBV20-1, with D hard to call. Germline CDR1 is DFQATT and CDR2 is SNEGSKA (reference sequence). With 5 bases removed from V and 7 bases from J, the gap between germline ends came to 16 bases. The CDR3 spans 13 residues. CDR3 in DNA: TGCAGTGCTGACCGGGCCTTAGGCTATACGCAGTATTTT. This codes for CSADRALGYTQYF.